One and the same sample provided the 18 T cell receptor beta chains below, sequenced in a study of T cells after yellow fever vaccination. Each CDR3 protein is one row after TCRdb ran MiXCR on the 5' RACE reads. The sample has about 300,000 distinct CDR3 sequences; less than 9.5% are singletons. This specimen consisted of CD4+ T cells sorted from PBMCs, obtained 5 days after the yellow fever booster vaccination. Source of these receptors: a man between 18 and 35 years old who received the YFV17D yellow fever vaccine.

This clonotype was found a few times. The rearrangement links TRBV5-1 to TRBJ2-1; TRBD2 matches 8 bases. The germline gives CDR1 SGHRS, CDR2 YFSETQ. Germline trimming cut 2 bases from V and 5 bases from J; bases unmatched to any gene: 12. The CDR3 has 17 residues. CDR3 protein: CASSFPPGLVAHNEQFF. In DNA form, the CDR3 reads TGCGCCAGCAGCTTCCCGCCGGGACTAGTCGCCCACAATGAGCAGTTCTTC. Complete variable domain (other parts from reference TRBV5-1 and TRBJ2-1): KAGVTQTPRYLIKTRGQQVTLSCSPISGHRSVSWYQQTPGQGLQFLFEYFSETQRNKGNFPGRFSGRQFSNSRSEMNVSTLELGDSALYLCASSFPPGLVAHNEQFFGPGTRLTVL.

There are many counts of this clonotype. The V call is TRBV4-2, the J call TRBJ2-7; perhaps D is TRBD1 or TRBD2 (5 bases each). This CDR3 contains 14 residues. Germline V lookup: CDR1 LGHNA, CDR2 YNFKEQ. V was clipped by 4 bases and J by 0 bases, with 10 bases between them. The chain's CDR3 is CASSRPGSSYEQYF. CDR3 DNA: TGTGCCAGCAGCCGCCCAGGGAGCTCCTACGAGCAGTACTTC.

This clonotype was detected only a few times. The V gene is TRBV29-1, the J gene TRBJ2-2; no clear D. The V end lost 7 bases, the J end lost 1 base, and 7 bases lay between the germline ends. This CDR3 is built from 12 residues. CDR1 is SQVTM and CDR2 is ANQGSEA in the germline V gene. CDR3: CSAGGNTGELFF. CDR3 DNA: TGCAGCGCGGGTGGGAACACCGGGGAGCTGTTTTTT.

The chain uses TRBV11-2 and TRBJ1-5, with unresolved D. V dropped 4 bases and J dropped 6 bases, with 10 bases sitting between them. The CDR3 has 13 amino acids. Germline assignment: CDR1 SGHAT and CDR2 FQNNGV. The CDR3 spells CASSYSGGQPQHF. The DNA of the CDR3 is TGTGCCAGCAGCTATTCAGGAGGTCAGCCCCAGCATTTT.

This clonotype has more than one count but fewer than ten. This chain uses TRBV5-5 with TRBJ2-1, with D perhaps TRBD1 or TRBD2 (5 bases each). The CDR3 is 15 residues long. Germline CDR1 reads SGHKS; CDR2 reads YYEKEE (reference sequence). V shed 0 bases and J shed 8 bases, with 15 bases lying between them. CDR3 sequence reads: CASSLVRQGADEQFF. CDR3 coding DNA: TGTGCCAGCAGCTTGGTACGCCAGGGAGCCGATGAGCAGTTCTTC.

The table lists this clonotype with a few counts. The chain joins TRBV5-4 to TRBJ2-5; 8 nucleotides agree with TRBD2. V lost 4 bases to trimming and J lost 5 bases; unmatched junction nucleotides: 13. The CDR3 covers 16 residues. The germline V gene has CDR1 SGHNT and CDR2 YYREEE (reference sequence). CDR3 residues: CASSPGTSRGVETQYF. In DNA form, the CDR3 reads TGTGCCAGCAGCCCCGGGACTAGTCGCGGGGTGGAGACCCAGTACTTC.

This clonotype was seen many times. V is TRBV7-2 and J is TRBJ1-1; D remains unclear. Germline V gene sequence: CDR1 SGHTA, CDR2 FQGNSA. The CDR3 covers 15 residues. V shed 5 bases and J shed 0 bases, with 13 bases lying between them. In DNA, the CDR3 is TGTGCCAGCAGCCCGTCACTGGATATGAACACTGAAGCTTTCTTT. This codes for CASSPSLDMNTEAFF.

The V and J genes are TRBV6-2 or TRBV6-3 and TRBJ1-3; unclear D gene. The V and J ends lost 1 base and 1 base respectively, with 5 bases between them. Germline V gene lookup returns CDR1 MNHEY and CDR2 SVGEGT. This CDR3 is built from 14 residues. CDR3 sequence reads: CASSYLESGNTIYF. The CDR3 DNA follows: TGTGCCAGCAGTTACTTGGAATCTGGAAACACCATATATTTT.

The table lists this clonotype with many counts. The CDR3 bases are TGTGCCAGCAGCGTAAACCCGACAGTCGGAGTTGCCCAGTACTTC. Protein product: CASSVNPTVGVAQYF. The V gene is TRBV9, the J gene TRBJ2-5; the D gene is possibly TRBD1 (5 bases). CDR1 SGDLS and CDR2 YYNGEE come from the germline V gene. This CDR3 has 15 residues. V was cut by 1 base and J by 9 bases, with 19 bases left in between. Together with reference TRBV9 and TRBJ2-5, the CDR3 gives the full variable domain: DSGVTQTPKHLITATGQRVTLRCSPRSGDLSVYWYQQSLDQGLQFLIQYYNGEERAKGNILERFSAQQFPDLHSELNLSSLELGDSALYFCASSVNPTVGVAQYFGPGTRLLVL.

This clonotype has more than one count but fewer than ten. The V and J genes are TRBV4-2 and TRBJ2-5; 10 nucleotides align to TRBD1. The germline V gene encodes CDR1 LGHNA and CDR2 YNFKEQ. The CDR3 has 17 amino acids. V lost 0 bases to trimming and J lost 5 bases; unmatched junction nucleotides: 9. The CDR3 reads CASSQDLRTGGYETQYF. The CDR3 DNA sequence: TGTGCCAGCAGCCAAGATTTAAGGACAGGGGGTTATGAGACCCAGTACTTC.

This chain connects TRBV5-1 to TRBJ1-6; perhaps TRBD1 as D (5 bases). Trimming took 0 bases from V and 10 from J, leaving 14 bases between them. The CDR3 has 15 amino acids. Germline lookup yields CDR1 SGHRS and CDR2 YFSETQ. CDR3 DNA: TGCGCCAGCAGCTTGGAGACAGAGGCCACCTCACCCCTCCACTTT. Translated: CASSLETEATSPLHF. The full variable domain, its missing parts supplied by reference TRBV5-1 and TRBJ1-6, is KAGVTQTPRYLIKTRGQQVTLSCSPISGHRSVSWYQQTPGQGLQFLFEYFSETQRNKGNFPGRFSGRQFSNSRSEMNVSTLELGDSALYLCASSLETEATSPLHFGNGTRLTVT.

The sample holds many counts of this clonotype. This chain uses TRBV7-2 with TRBJ2-7; no firm D call. The CDR3 loop spans 13 amino acids. Trimming removed 4 bases from V and 3 bases from J, with 10 bases in between. Germline lookup yields CDR1 SGHTA and CDR2 FQGNSA. CDR3 bases: TGTGCCAGCAGCTCGGACCGCAACTACGAGCAGTACTTC. Translated, it gives CASSSDRNYEQYF.

This clonotype has just a few counts. This sequence joins TRBV18 and TRBJ1-1; 7 positions match TRBD1. Germline V gives CDR1 KGHSH, CDR2 LQKENI. Unmatched junction bases numbered 4, after V lost 5 bases and J lost 4 bases. The CDR3 extends over 13 amino acids. DNA of the CDR3: TGTGCCAGCTCAAGACAGGGTCCCACTGAAGCTTTCTTT. Translation gives CASSRQGPTEAFF.

The chain joins TRBV4-3 to TRBJ1-2; no reliable D call. The CDR3 totals 13 residues. Per the germline V gene, CDR1 is LGHNA and CDR2 is YSLEER. With 4 bases removed from V and 1 base from J, the gap between germline ends came to 7 bases. CDR3 nucleotide sequence: TGCGCCAGCAGCCCGACGGATAACTATGGCTACACCTTC. This encodes CASSPTDNYGYTF.

This clonotype occurred many times. The chain couples TRBV28 to TRBJ2-7; perhaps TRBD2 as D (7 bases). Trimming shortened V by 5 bases and J by 4 bases, and 15 bases separated the two germline ends. The CDR3 extends over 14 amino acids. Germline V gives CDR1 MDHEN, CDR2 SYDVKM. The CDR3 region has the DNA TGTGCCAGCAGTAGCGGCGGGGGCTTTTACGAGCAGTACGTC. It yields the protein CASSSGGGFYEQYV.

V is TRBV12-3 or TRBV12-4 and J is TRBJ2-1; D remains unclear. The CDR3 loop spans 12 amino acids. V was cut by 4 bases and J by 10 bases, with 11 bases left in between. As DNA, the CDR3 is TGTGCCAGCAGTTCTCGACCCGGAGAGCAGTTCTTC. Its protein product is CASSSRPGEQFF.

The chain couples TRBV20-1 to TRBJ1-2; TRBD1 might be the D (5 bases). Germline CDR1 DFQATT, CDR2 SNEGSKA (reference sequence). The CDR3 length is 12 residues. Trimming cost V 6 bases and J 8 bases, with 16 bases left between them. The CDR3 loop reads CSAPLSGAGYTF. Here the CDR3 DNA reads TGCAGTGCGCCCCTCAGCGGGGCAGGCTACACCTTC.

In its sample, this clonotype was seen many times. The gene calls are TRBV5-1 and TRBJ1-6; 11 bases are shared with TRBD1. The CDR3 runs 16 residues. The germline V gene encodes CDR1 SGHRS and CDR2 YFSETQ. V lost 5 bases to trimming and J lost 6 bases; unmatched junction nucleotides: 7. The CDR3 protein is CASSRGQGVSNSPLHF. CDR3 DNA: TGCGCCAGCAGTCGGGGACAGGGGGTGTCTAATTCACCCCTCCACTTT.